A selection of T cell receptor beta chains follows, all from one sample in a study of T and B cells in COVID-19 patients. MiXCR, applied by TCRdb to the multiplex PCR reads, yields one record per CDR3 protein. The sample holds 3,300 or so distinct CDR3 sequences; about 21% are singletons and the top ten take roughly 19%. Sequencing was done on a sample of blood. These receptors were obtained from a human donor with active COVID-19. The CDR3 runs from the conserved cysteine through the conserved F or W. D genes are given only for firm matches. Size tells how often a clone was seen (once, few, many) or the class of an expanded clone, and some rows leave it out.

j_call	clone_size	d_call	v_call	cdr3_nt	cdr3_aa
TRBJ1-2	medium-sized	.	TRBV12-3/TRBV12-4	TGTGCCAGCAGTTATGACATCATTGCCAACTATGGCTACACCTTC	CASSYDIIANYGYTF
TRBJ1-4	.	.	TRBV6-5	TGTGCCAGCAGTCTCTCTGGGGTGGTTAATGAAAAACTGTTTTTT	CASSLSGVVNEKLFF
TRBJ2-7	medium-sized	.	TRBV6-2/TRBV6-3	TGTGCCAGCAGAAGTGGGGGGTCCGTCTACGAGCAGTACTTC	CASRSGGSVYEQYF
TRBJ1-1	few	.	TRBV6-1	TGTGCCAGCAGTGACAGGGGTAACACTGAAGCTTTCTTT	CASSDRGNTEAFF
TRBJ1-5	medium-sized	.	TRBV11-3	TGTGCCAGCAGCCTTTACGGGGATCAGCCCCAGCATTTT	CASSLYGDQPQHF
TRBJ2-1	.	TRBD2	TRBV29-1	TGCAGCGTTGAGCGGCTAGCGGGAGTCGGAGAGCAGTTCTTC	CSVERLAGVGEQFF
TRBJ1-1	medium-sized	TRBD1	TRBV6-5	TGTGCCAGCAGATCCCCAGGGGGCTCCAGGGAAGCTTTCTTT	CASRSPGGSREAFF
TRBJ2-2	.	TRBD1	TRBV5-1	TGCGCCAGCAGCCAGAGGACAGGCGGCAGCGTCGGGGCCGGGGAGCTGTTTTTT	CASSQRTGGSVGAGELFF
TRBJ1-1	few	.	TRBV5-1	TGCGCCAGCAGCTTGGGCGGCAGACTGAACACTGAAGCTTTCTTT	CASSLGGRLNTEAFF
TRBJ2-1	medium-sized	TRBD2	TRBV6-5	TGTGCCAGCAGGCCGGGGGGGCCGAACAATGAGCAGTTCTTC	CASRPGGPNNEQFF
TRBJ1-6	medium-sized	.	TRBV5-5	TGTGCCAGCAGCTTAAAGGGCTTTAATTCACCCCTCCACTTT	CASSLKGFNSPLHF
TRBJ2-7	medium-sized	TRBD2	TRBV6-2/TRBV6-3	TGTGCCAGCGGCGGGGGGCTAGTTCCAGCCTACGAGCAGTACTTC	CASGGGLVPAYEQYF
TRBJ2-1	few	TRBD1	TRBV20-1	TGCAGTGCTTCTCCCGGGACAGGGTACGACAATGAGCAGTTCTTC	CSASPGTGYDNEQFF
TRBJ2-2	few	.	TRBV4-3	TGCGCCAGCAGCCAAGATGCCGGCAGGGACACCGGGGAGCTGTTTTTT	CASSQDAGRDTGELFF
TRBJ1-2	medium-sized	.	TRBV5-6	TGTGCCAGCAGCGTCAGATGGGGTGGCGGCTACACCTTC	CASSVRWGGGYTF
TRBJ2-5	medium-sized	.	TRBV6-2/TRBV6-3	TGTGCCAGCGGGAGGTACCAAGAGACCCAGTACTTC	CASGRYQETQYF
TRBJ2-2	.	.	TRBV11-1	TGTGCCAGCAGCTTTACTCTAGGGACCGGGGAGCTGTTTTTT	CASSFTLGTGELFF
TRBJ2-3	medium-sized	.	TRBV6-2/TRBV6-3	TGTGCCAGCAGTTACTCGAAGGGTCGAGGTTTTAGCACAGATACGCAGTATTTT	CASSYSKGRGFSTDTQYF
TRBJ2-7	few	.	TRBV24-1	TGTGCCACCAGTGATTCCCAGGGAACTTTCCACGAGCAGTACTTC	CATSDSQGTFHEQYF
TRBJ1-2	medium-sized	TRBD1	TRBV6-5	TGTGCCAGCACCGGGACAGGGGGCGGCTACACCTTC	CASTGTGGGYTF
TRBJ2-1	medium-sized	TRBD2	TRBV5-5	TGTGCCAGCAGCTTTAGACTAGCGGAGACCTACTACAATGAGCAGTTCTTC	CASSFRLAETYYNEQFF
TRBJ2-1	medium-sized	.	TRBV30	TGTGCCTGGACTTACGGCAGCAGGGAAAAGTTCTTC	CAWTYGSREKFF
TRBJ1-2	few	.	TRBV9	TGTGCCAGCAGCGTAGCTCTGGGTATAGGCTATGGCTACACCTTC	CASSVALGIGYGYTF
TRBJ1-4	.	TRBD1	TRBV20-1	TGCAGTGCTAGAGATTGGGACAGGTCCCCCCTCGGCGATGAAAAACTGTTTTTT	CSARDWDRSPLGDEKLFF
TRBJ1-1	few	.	TRBV20-1	TGCAGTGCTAGAGATCACGGGACGGGCAACACTGAAGCTTTCTTT	CSARDHGTGNTEAFF
TRBJ1-1	medium-sized	.	TRBV19	TGTGCCAGTAGTATAGCAGGTGGGGGGCTATTGTACACTGAAGCTTTCTTT	CASSIAGGGLLYTEAFF
TRBJ1-4	.	.	TRBV7-3	TGTGCCAGCAGCCAAAATGGGGGCGATGAAAAACTGTTTTTT	CASSQNGGDEKLFF
TRBJ1-2	few	TRBD1	TRBV4-3	TGCGCCAGCAGCCAAGCCGGGACAGGGGCTGGCTACACCTTC	CASSQAGTGAGYTF
TRBJ1-5	medium-sized	.	TRBV19	TGTGCCACCGAATATACTTCTAATAGCAATCAGCCCCAGCATTTT	CATEYTSNSNQPQHF
TRBJ1-1	medium-sized	.	TRBV6-5	TGTGCCAGCAGGACTTCCCAGATATGGAACACTGAAGCTTTCTTT	CASRTSQIWNTEAFF
TRBJ1-5	.	.	TRBV21-1	TGTGCCAGCAGCACACTTGGTACAGATAGCAATCAGCCCCAGCATTTT	CASSTLGTDSNQPQHF
TRBJ1-1	medium-sized	TRBD1	TRBV5-4	TGTGCCAGCAGCTTGGCCGGGACAGGGACTAGTGAAGCTTTCTTT	CASSLAGTGTSEAFF
TRBJ2-7	.	.	TRBV6-2/TRBV6-3	TGTGCCAGCAGTTACTCGCCGACAGGTTCCTACGAGCAGTACTTC	CASSYSPTGSYEQYF
TRBJ2-6	medium-sized	.	TRBV6-2/TRBV6-3	TGTGCCAGCAGGACGTCTGGGGCCAACGTCCTGACTTTC	CASRTSGANVLTF
TRBJ2-3	medium-sized	TRBD2	TRBV5-5	TGTGCCAGCAGCTTGGAGGTAGCGGGGACCTCCGTAGTGTATACGCAGTATTTT	CASSLEVAGTSVVYTQYF
TRBJ1-6	medium-sized	.	TRBV6-5	TGTGCCAGCAGTTATCTCCCTTTCGACGGATCATGGAGAGAGTCACCCCTCCACTTT	CASSYLPFDGSWRESPLHF
TRBJ2-2	.	.	TRBV19	TGTGCCAGTAGTTCAAAACAGGGTGCGAACACCGGGGAGCTGTTTTTT	CASSSKQGANTGELFF
TRBJ2-2	medium-sized	TRBD1	TRBV7-6	TGTGCCAGCAGCTCTCCGGGACAGATTAACACCGGGGAGCTGTTTTTT	CASSSPGQINTGELFF
TRBJ1-2	.	TRBD1	TRBV7-9	TGTGCCAGCAGCATCGACAGGGATGGCTACACCTTC	CASSIDRDGYTF
TRBJ1-2	few	.	TRBV15	TGTGCCACCAGCGTCGGGCGACCAGACTATGGCTACACCTTC	CATSVGRPDYGYTF
TRBJ2-7	.	TRBD1	TRBV5-4	TGTGCCAGCAGCTTGGAAGGGACAGGGTTATCCTACGAGCAGTACTTC	CASSLEGTGLSYEQYF
TRBJ1-4	medium-sized	.	TRBV5-6	TGTGCCAGCAGCTTGGCCGCGGATGAAAAACTGTTTTTT	CASSLAADEKLFF